This T cell receptor (beta chain) stems from a study of blood T cell repertoires in COVID-19. Looking at the study overall: Some COVID-19 samples were acute and others convalescent; all came from the United States, Italy and Spain. Sources were T cells, B-cell-depleted T cells, or PBMCs; the material itself was cDNA or gDNA.

As processed by the authors: Amplification with reference gene primers provided the estimates of nucleated cell counts. Some clones are missing from TCRdb's copy, which holds only in-frame ones; the method was immunoSEQ multiplex PCR. That table gives V, J and clone size, and the DNA gave D and trimming. The sample holds about 120,000 clones, under 80% seen once. The CDR3 has 14 residues. Germline CDR1 reads SGDLS; CDR2 reads YYNGEE. The germline V and J ends were trimmed by 0 bases and 2 bases, with 9 bases remaining between them. This sequence was found in an older man with acute or convalescent COVID-19. Sequencing input: peripheral blood. This sequence joins TRBV9 and TRBJ2-7, with no clear D. The CDR3 region has the DNA TGTGCCAGCAGCGTAGACTCCGAGCCCTACGAGCAGTACTTC. It yields the protein CASSVDSEPYEQYF.